Given below is one T cell receptor (beta chain) in context. This sample was included in a study of blood T cell repertoires in COVID-19. Study-wide context: From the United States, Italy and Spain came samples of acute and convalescent COVID-19.

From germline, CDR1 is MDHEN and CDR2 SYDVKM. The germline V and J ends were trimmed by 10 bases and 0 bases, with 16 bases remaining between them. The CDR3 consists of 15 residues. As handled by the study authors: Estimation of nucleated cell counts relied on the amplification of reference gene primers. TCRdb's table, derived via immunoSEQ multiplex PCR, lists solely in-frame clones and lacks some. For V, J and clone size, that table is used; D and trimming come from the DNA. The table includes over 80,000 clones, over 70% detected once. The chain recombines TRBV28 with TRBJ1-5, with unresolved D. This receptor was obtained from a woman aged 45-65 years with acute or convalescent COVID-19. The source material was peripheral blood. CDR3 nucleotide sequence: TGTGCCACCCTGATAACAGAAGTTAGCAATCAGCCCCAGCATTTT. This codes for CATLITEVSNQPQHF. Full variable domain (rest looked up from reference TRBV28 and TRBJ1-5): DVKVTQSSRYLVKRTGEKVFLECVQDMDHENMFWYRQDPGLGLRLIYFSYDVKMKEKGDIPEGYSVSREKKERFSLILESASTNQTSMYLCATLITEVSNQPQHFGDGTRLSIL.